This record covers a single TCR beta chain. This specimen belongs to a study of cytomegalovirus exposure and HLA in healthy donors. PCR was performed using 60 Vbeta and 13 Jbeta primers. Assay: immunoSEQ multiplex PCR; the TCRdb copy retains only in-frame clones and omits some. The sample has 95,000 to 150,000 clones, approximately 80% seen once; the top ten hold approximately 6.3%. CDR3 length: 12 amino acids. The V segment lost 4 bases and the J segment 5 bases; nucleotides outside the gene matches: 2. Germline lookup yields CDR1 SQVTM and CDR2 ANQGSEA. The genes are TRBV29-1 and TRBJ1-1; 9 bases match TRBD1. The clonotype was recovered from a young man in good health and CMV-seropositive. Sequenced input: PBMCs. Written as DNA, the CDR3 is TGCAGCGTTGTGGGACAGGGAACTGAAGCTTTCTTT. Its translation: CSVVGQGTEAFF.